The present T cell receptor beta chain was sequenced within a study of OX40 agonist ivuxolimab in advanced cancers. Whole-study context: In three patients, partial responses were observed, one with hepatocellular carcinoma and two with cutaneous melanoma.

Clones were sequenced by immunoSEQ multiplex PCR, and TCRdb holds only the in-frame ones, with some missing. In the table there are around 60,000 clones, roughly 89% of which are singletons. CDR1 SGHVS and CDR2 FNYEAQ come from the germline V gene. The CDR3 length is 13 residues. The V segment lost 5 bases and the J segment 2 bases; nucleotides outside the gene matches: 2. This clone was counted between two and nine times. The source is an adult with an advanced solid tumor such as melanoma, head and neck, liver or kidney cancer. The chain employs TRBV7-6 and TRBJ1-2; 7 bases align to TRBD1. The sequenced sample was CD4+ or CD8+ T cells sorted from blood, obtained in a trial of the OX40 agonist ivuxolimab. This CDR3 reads CASSRRGNYGYTF. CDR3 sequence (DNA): TGTGCCAGCAGCCGCAGGGGGAACTATGGCTACACCTTC.